The sequence of this TCR beta chain was determined in a study of CD8 T cells in ankylosing spondylitis. Germline CDR1 is SQVTM and CDR2 is ANQGSEA. V shed 3 bases and J shed 8 bases, with 13 bases lying between them. The CDR3 is 13 residues long. Study-level results: Seemingly distinctive of ankylosing spondylitis blood was a TCR beta motif formed by eight highly homologous variants. Those disease-linked clones were CD8+; they were also relatively rare in peripheral blood. Reported data indicate significant enrichment of disease-linked clones within matched ankylosing spondylitis synovial fluid.

Quantitative molecular-barcoded 5'-RACE generated the TCR beta libraries. TCRdb re-analysed the 5' RACE reads in MiXCR, keeping a single row per CDR3 protein. The sample holds about 390,000 distinct CDR3 sequences, about 22% seen once. This clonotype was found many times. The antigen is unknown. The sequenced sample consisted of blood, either unsorted or a sorted T cell fraction (not recorded which). The receptor's source is a male donor with ankylosing spondylitis. This sequence joins TRBV29-1 and TRBJ1-4; TRBD1 might be the D (5 bases). CDR3 residues: CSVDRQGGEKLFF. In nucleotides, the CDR3 is TGCAGCGTTGATCGCCAGGGTGGAGAAAAACTGTTTTTT.